This entry lists 25 T cell receptor beta chains sequenced from one sample in a study of T cell responses to AZD1222 COVID-19 vaccine. TCRdb's table, derived via immunoSEQ multiplex PCR, lists solely in-frame clones and lacks some. The sample holds around 140,000 clones, about nine tenths seen once. The material was peripheral blood, obtained 28 days after the second AZD1222 dose. Receptors were obtained from an adult who received the AZD1222 COVID-19 vaccine.

The chain recombines TRBV19 with TRBJ1-6, with D hard to call. The CDR3 extends over 14 amino acids. CDR1 LNHDA and CDR2 SQIVND come from the germline V gene (reference sequence). Between the trimmed V and J ends, which lost 3 bases and 5 bases, there was a span of 8 bases. In nucleotides, the CDR3 is TGTGCCAGTAGTATTGAGCACAATAATTCACCCCTCCACTTT. It encodes CASSIEHNNSPLHF.

The V and J genes are TRBV11-2 and TRBJ1-2; D might be TRBD1 (5 bases). The germline V and J ends were trimmed by 2 bases and 0 bases, with 16 bases remaining between them. Germline CDR1 SGHAT, CDR2 FQNNGV. CDR3 length: 17 residues. CDR3 DNA sequence: TGTGCCAGCAGCTTACGGCAGGGAGGATGGACTAACTATGGCTACACCTTC. This sequence encodes CASSLRQGGWTNYGYTF.

CDR3: CASSPRASNSPLHF. DNA for the CDR3: TGTGCCAGCAGCCCCAGGGCCTCAAATTCACCCCTCCACTTT. J is TRBJ1-6 and V is TRBV3-1 (or the pseudogene TRBV3-2); TRBD1 is a possible D gene (5 bases). V was trimmed by 4 bases and J by 7 bases, leaving 11 bases between them. The CDR3 spans 14 residues. CDR1 is LGHDT, CDR2 YNNKEL, per germline (reference sequence).

The chain carries TRBV23-1 and TRBJ2-7, with 11 bases fitting TRBD1. TRBV23-1 is marked as an open reading frame, function uncertain. The trim removed 0 bases at V and 4 bases at J, leaving 8 bases unmatched. The CDR3 runs to 17 residues. The CDR3 here is CASSQSGGDRGTYEQYV. CDR3 nucleotide sequence: TGCGCCAGCAGTCAATCGGGAGGGGACAGGGGGACTTACGAGCAGTACGTC.

This clone appeared once. The CDR3 coding sequence is TGTGCCACCAGCAGAGATACTCTTAACACTGAAGCTTTCTTT. It yields the protein CATSRDTLNTEAFF. The chain uses TRBV15 and TRBJ1-1; no reliable D call. V was cut by 0 bases and J by 2 bases, with 7 bases left in between. The CDR3 spans 14 residues. Germline assignment: CDR1 LNHNV and CDR2 YYDKDF (reference sequence).

This chain uses TRBV29-1 with TRBJ1-4; no clear D gene. Germline CDR1 SQVTM, CDR2 ANQGSEA. The CDR3 runs to 15 residues. V was cut by 3 bases and J by 3 bases, with 14 bases left in between. In nucleotides, the CDR3 is TGCAGCGTTGAGAGTCCTGGGTTTTCTAATGAAAAACTGTTTTTT. Its protein is CSVESPGFSNEKLFF.

The chain has TRBV19 and TRBJ2-3; 12 nucleotides align to TRBD2. The CDR3 sequence is 17 residues long. The germline V gene encodes CDR1 LNHDA and CDR2 SQIVND (reference sequence). With V trimmed by 4 bases and J by 2 bases, 7 bases remained unmatched. The CDR3 sequence: CASSKRTSGATTDTQYF. CDR3 nucleotides: TGTGCCAGTAGTAAACGGACTAGCGGGGCAACCACAGATACGCAGTATTTT.

This clone was recorded only once. This chain links TRBV6-5 with TRBJ1-4, with D hard to call. Germline CDR1 and CDR2: MNHEY and SVGAGI. The CDR3 consists of 14 residues. The ends were cut back, 0 bases at V and 5 bases at J, with 7 bases in the middle. The chain's CDR3 is CASSYSGINEKLFF. CDR3 DNA sequence: TGTGCCAGCAGTTACTCGGGGATAAATGAAAAACTGTTTTTT.

The sample holds one count of this clone. V gene TRBV28 combines with J gene TRBJ1-2; a weak D match, TRBD1 (6 bases). Germline values: CDR1 MDHEN, CDR2 SYDVKM. V was pared by 6 bases and J by 4 bases, with 12 bases between. There are 13 residues in the CDR3. CDR3 amino acids: CASRPQGSYGYTF. The CDR3, as DNA: TGTGCCAGCAGACCGCAGGGGTCCTATGGCTACACCTTC.

This chain joins TRBV4-1 and TRBJ2-1; no firm D call. The V end lost 2 bases, the J end lost 5 bases, and 10 bases lay between the germline ends. The germline V gene encodes CDR1 MGHRA and CDR2 YSYEKL. The CDR3 length is 14 residues. CDR3 region: CASSQLWQDNEQFF. CDR3 in DNA: TGCGCCAGCAGCCAATTGTGGCAAGACAATGAGCAGTTCTTC.

V and J are TRBV24-1 and TRBJ2-1; maybe TRBD2 (6 bases). Germline V gives CDR1 KGHDR, CDR2 SFDVKD. Trimming pared 0 bases from V and 0 bases from J, leaving 8 bases between. This CDR3 spans 16 amino acids. The CDR3 loop is CATSDLGGSSYNEQFF. The CDR3 DNA is TGTGCCACCAGTGATTTGGGGGGGAGCTCCTACAATGAGCAGTTCTTC.

This chain uses TRBV5-4 with TRBJ1-1, with a tentative D call TRBD1 (5 bases). Germline V gene data show CDR1 as SGHNT and CDR2 as YYREEE (reference sequence). The V end lost 0 bases, the J end lost 6 bases, and 12 bases lay between the germline ends. The CDR3 runs to 14 residues. The CDR3 DNA sequence: TGTGCCAGCAGCTTGGAGGGGTTAACAGCTGAAGCTTTCTTT. This translates into CASSLEGLTAEAFF.

The rearrangement links TRBV12-5 to TRBJ1-2; D gene uncertain. This CDR3 has 11 residues. CDR1 is LGHNT, CDR2 FRNRAP, per germline. Trimming took 1 base from V and 5 from J, leaving 2 bases between them. In DNA form, the CDR3 reads TGTGCTAGTGGTTTGGGGTATGGCTACACCTTC. Its protein product is CASGLGYGYTF.

The chain carries TRBV19 and TRBJ1-1; D ambiguous. The V end lost 10 bases, the J end lost 3 bases, and 21 bases lay between the germline ends. This CDR3 has 15 amino acids. Germline V gene data show CDR1 as LNHDA and CDR2 as SQIVND (reference sequence). CDR3 sequence: CATTPGGGFDTEAFF. The CDR3 bases are TGTGCCACCACGCCCGGAGGCGGTTTTGACACTGAAGCTTTCTTT.

V and J are TRBV4-1 and TRBJ1-4; D uncertain. The CDR3 loop spans 17 amino acids. Germline CDR1 reads MGHRA; CDR2 reads YSYEKL. Trimming removed 4 bases at V and 5 bases at J, with 20 bases between. The CDR3 nucleotides read TGCGCCAGCAGCCCCCTCCTCAGGCACGCGTCGAATGAAAAACTGTTTTTT. Protein: CASSPLLRHASNEKLFF.

The chain recombines TRBV7-9 with TRBJ1-1; 7 nucleotides agree with TRBD1. The CDR3 is 15 amino acids. V was pared by 5 bases and J by 6 bases, with 12 bases of the junction left unmatched. Germline loops: CDR1 SEHNR, CDR2 FQNEAQ (reference sequence). The CDR3 DNA reads TGTGCCAGCAGCCCTCGTGACCTTACAGGGGCTGAAGCTTTCTTT. Amino acid sequence: CASSPRDLTGAEAFF.

Note on this clone: The same CDR3 can be traced to other DNA sequences in this sample. This sequence joins TRBV18 and TRBJ1-5, with D unclear. Trimming removed 2 bases at V and 5 bases at J, with 7 bases between. The CDR3 extends over 13 amino acids. The germline CDR1 and CDR2 sequences are KGHSH and LQKENI. The CDR3 region is CASSPGRDQPQHF. The CDR3 DNA sequence: TGTGCCAGCTCACCAGGGAGAGATCAGCCCCAGCATTTT.

The chain has TRBV28 and TRBJ1-2, with 8 nucleotides matching TRBD1. Trimming at V came to 5 bases and at J to 8 bases, leaving 10 bases not matched to a gene. Germline-derived CDR1 and CDR2 are MDHEN and SYDVKM. The CDR3 length is 14 residues. CDR3 residues: CASSGQGGAWGYTF. The CDR3 DNA reads as TGTGCCAGCAGTGGACAGGGCGGCGCGTGGGGCTACACCTTC.

The chain couples TRBV2 to TRBJ2-1; D is unclear. The CDR3 is 17 residues long. Trimming left V 2 bases short and J 0 bases short, with 14 bases between. The germline gives CDR1 SNHLY, CDR2 FYNNEI. CDR3 sequence reads: CASSESGPKISYNEQFF. CDR3 in DNA: TGTGCCAGCAGTGAATCCGGCCCTAAAATCTCCTACAATGAGCAGTTCTTC.

The gene calls are TRBV27 and TRBJ2-5; D is uncertain. CDR3 length equals 11 residues. V was shortened by 5 bases and J by 2 bases, with 3 bases between the two germline ends. Germline V gene data show CDR1 as MNHEY and CDR2 as SMNVEV (reference sequence). The CDR3 DNA sequence: TGTGCCAGCAGTCTACAAGAGACCCAGTACTTC. Translation gives CASSLQETQYF.

V and J are TRBV5-1 and TRBJ1-4, with 8 bases aligning to TRBD1. The CDR3 extends over 15 amino acids. With V trimmed by 2 bases and J by 7 bases, 7 bases remained unmatched. CDR1 SGHRS and CDR2 YFSETQ come from the germline V gene. CDR3 nucleotide sequence: TGCGCCAGCAGCTTCCAGGGGGCGCATAGTGAAAAACTGTTTTTT. It encodes CASSFQGAHSEKLFF.

The chain carries TRBV18 and TRBJ1-2; no firm D call. The CDR3 spans 15 residues. V lost 1 base, J lost 3 bases, and 12 bases lay in between. CDR1 and CDR2 from the germline V gene are KGHSH and LQKENI. In nucleotides, the CDR3 is TGTGCCAGCTCACCACAGGCTACCGGCGACTATGGCTACACCTTC. Protein: CASSPQATGDYGYTF. The full variable domain, in which reference TRBV18 and TRBJ1-2 provide the parts outside the CDR3, is NAGVMQNPRHLVRRRGQEARLRCSPMKGHSHVYWYRQLPEEGLKFMVYLQKENIIDESGMPKERFSAEFPKEGPSILRIQQVVRGDSAAYFCASSPQATGDYGYTFGSGTRLTVV.

This rearrangement joins TRBV14 to TRBJ1-6; D is possibly TRBD1 (6 bases). CDR1 and CDR2 (germline): SGHDN, FVKESK. There are 12 residues in the CDR3. Trimming removed 5 bases from V and 12 bases from J, with 11 bases in between. This chain's CDR3 is CASSKGGVPLHF. Written as DNA, the CDR3 is TGTGCCAGCAGCAAAGGGGGGGTACCCCTCCACTTT.

The genes are TRBV7-2 and TRBJ1-5, with D possibly TRBD1 on 6 matching bases. CDR1 SGHTA and CDR2 FQGNSA come from the germline V gene. V lost 5 bases and J 9 bases, leaving 17 bases between the germline ends. This CDR3 has 14 residues. The CDR3: CASSRGTWGAPQHF. The CDR3 region has the DNA TGTGCCAGCAGCCGGGGGACCTGGGGGGCGCCCCAGCATTTT.

In its sample, this clone was seen once. The chain uses TRBV3-1 (or the pseudogene TRBV3-2) and TRBJ1-1; possibly TRBD1 for D (5 bases). The CDR3 is 16 amino acids. The ends were cut back, 4 bases at V and 5 bases at J, with 20 bases in the middle. The V gene's germline CDR1 is LGHDT and CDR2 YNNKEL (reference sequence). The CDR3 here is CASSPDGWGPRTEAFF. The CDR3 DNA follows: TGTGCCAGCAGCCCGGACGGGTGGGGCCCGCGGACTGAAGCTTTCTTT.